This T cell receptor beta chain derives from a study of cytomegalovirus exposure and HLA in healthy donors. General study results and limits: In a later analysis, a missense DCLRE1C variant was linked to TCR beta V- and J-gene trimming. Some V segments, including TRBV6-2 and TRBV6-3, were excluded as indistinguishable.

Of note for this clone: The antigen is not known.

PCR used 60 Vbeta primers and 13 Jbeta primers. Produced via immunoSEQ multiplex PCR; TCRdb's table is partial and in-frame only. This sample has fewer than 250,000 clones, with just under 75% found just once. The CDR3 is 14 residues long. Germline CDR1 SGHAT, CDR2 FQNNGV. Trimming removed 8 bases from V and 1 base from J, with 14 bases in between. The chain carries TRBV11-2 and TRBJ2-5, with D perhaps matching TRBD1 (7 bases). Sequenced material: PBMCs. The TCR sequence derives from a woman aged 25 to 45 in good health and CMV-seropositive. DNA of the CDR3: TGTGCCAGCTACGGACAGGAGGGCCAAGAGACCCAGTACTTC. As protein: CASYGQEGQETQYF.